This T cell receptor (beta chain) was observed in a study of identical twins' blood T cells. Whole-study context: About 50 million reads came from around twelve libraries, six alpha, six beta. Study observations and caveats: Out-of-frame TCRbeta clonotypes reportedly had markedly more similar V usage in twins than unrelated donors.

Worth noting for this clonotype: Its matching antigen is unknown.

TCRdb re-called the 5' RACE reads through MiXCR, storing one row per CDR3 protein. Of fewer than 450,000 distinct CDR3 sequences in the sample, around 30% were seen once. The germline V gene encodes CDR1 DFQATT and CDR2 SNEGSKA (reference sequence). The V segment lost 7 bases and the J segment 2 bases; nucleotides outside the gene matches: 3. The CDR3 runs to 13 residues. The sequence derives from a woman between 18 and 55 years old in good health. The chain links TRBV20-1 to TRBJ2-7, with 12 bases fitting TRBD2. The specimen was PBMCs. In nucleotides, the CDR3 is TGCAGTGGAGGACTAGCGGGGACCTACGAGCAGTACTTC. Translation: CSGGLAGTYEQYF.